The 3 T cell receptor beta chains reported below all come from one sample, sequenced in a study of T-cell reconstitution after alpha-beta-depleted transplantation in children. Researchers prepared the TCRbeta library using unique molecular identifiers, the study reports. TCRdb used MiXCR to reprocess the PCR reads, holding one entry per CDR3 protein. Seen here are almost 600,000 distinct CDR3 sequences, more than 20% observed once, and the top ten hold around a third. The source material was PBMCs, sampled before TCRalphabeta/CD19-depleted stem cell transplant. The origin of the receptors is a boy under three years old with Wiskott-Aldrich syndrome, due to receive a stem cell transplant.

V usage is TRBV29-1 and J usage is TRBJ2-3; the match to TRBD1 covers 9 bases. Germline trimming cut 1 base from V and 1 base from J; bases unmatched to any gene: 6. This CDR3 comprises 16 residues. Germline CDR1 reads SQVTM; CDR2 reads ANQGSEA. CDR3 DNA: TGCAGCGTTGAAGGGTATAGACAGGGGGGCACAGATACGCAGTATTTT. It translates to CSVEGYRQGGTDTQYF.

This clonotype came up a few times. This rearrangement joins TRBV5-1 to TRBJ2-1, with 7 bases matching TRBD1. V lost 0 bases and J lost 7; bases outside the gene matches: 4. The germline CDR1 and CDR2 sequences are SGHRS and YFSETQ. This CDR3 has 14 amino acids. The DNA for the CDR3 is TGCGCCAGCAGCTTGGGGCGACAGGGAAATGAGCAGTTCTTC. Translated, it gives CASSLGRQGNEQFF.

This clonotype has a handful of counts. J is TRBJ1-2 and V is TRBV6-5, with 8 bases matching TRBD1. Trimming removed 0 bases from V and 8 bases from J; junction bases left unmatched: 5. Germline V CDR1 and CDR2: MNHEY, SVGAGI. CDR3 length: 14 residues. The CDR3 nucleotides read TGTGCCAGCAGTTACTCGACAGGGGAACGAGGCTACACCTTC. It is translated as CASSYSTGERGYTF.